This TCR beta chain is drawn from a study of blood T cell repertoires in COVID-19. Study-wide background: Collection of acute and convalescent COVID-19 samples took place in the United States, Italy and Spain. Sample material is recorded as cDNA or gDNA derived from T cells, B-cell-depleted T cells, or PBMCs.

The CDR3 has 17 amino acids. Germline CDR1 KGHSH, CDR2 LQKENI. V was pared by 1 base and J by 4 bases, with 9 bases of the junction left unmatched. In the original analysis: Nucleated cell counts were estimated from reference gene primer amplification. Assay used: immunoSEQ multiplex PCR; TCRdb lists only in-frame clones, some missing. V, J and clone size are taken as reported in that table, and D and trimming were inferred from the DNA itself. The data show about 97,000 clones, around nine tenths seen once. V and J are TRBV18 and TRBJ2-1, with 8 bases aligning to TRBD1. This TCR was sampled from a human donor in a cohort sampled during active COVID-19. Sequencing input: peripheral blood. CDR3 DNA: TGTGCCAGCTCACCACAGCGGACAGGGCTGGGGTACAATGAGCAGTTCTTC. Translation: CASSPQRTGLGYNEQFF.